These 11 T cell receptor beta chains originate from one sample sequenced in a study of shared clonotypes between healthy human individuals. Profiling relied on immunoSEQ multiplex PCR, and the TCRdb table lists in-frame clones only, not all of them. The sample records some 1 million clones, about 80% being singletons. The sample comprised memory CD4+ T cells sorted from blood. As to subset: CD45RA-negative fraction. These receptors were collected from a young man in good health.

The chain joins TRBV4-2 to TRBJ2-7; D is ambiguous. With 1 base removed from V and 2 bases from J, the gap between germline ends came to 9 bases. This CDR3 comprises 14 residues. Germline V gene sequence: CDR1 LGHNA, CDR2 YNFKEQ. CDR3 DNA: TGTGCCAGCAGCCAAGCTGCGGCCACCTACGAGCAGTACTTC. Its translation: CASSQAAATYEQYF.

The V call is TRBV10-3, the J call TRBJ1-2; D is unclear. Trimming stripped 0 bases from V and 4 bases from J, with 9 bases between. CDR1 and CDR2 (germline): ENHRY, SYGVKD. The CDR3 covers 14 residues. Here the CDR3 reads CAISESMHPYGYTF. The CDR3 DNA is TGTGCCATCAGTGAGTCCATGCACCCCTATGGCTACACCTTC.

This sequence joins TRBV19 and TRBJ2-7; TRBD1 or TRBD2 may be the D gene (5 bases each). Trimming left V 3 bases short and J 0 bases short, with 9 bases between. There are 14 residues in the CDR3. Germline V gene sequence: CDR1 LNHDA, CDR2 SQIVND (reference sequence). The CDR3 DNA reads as TGTGCCAGTAGTATTCGGGACCCCTCCTACGAGCAGTACTTC. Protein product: CASSIRDPSYEQYF.

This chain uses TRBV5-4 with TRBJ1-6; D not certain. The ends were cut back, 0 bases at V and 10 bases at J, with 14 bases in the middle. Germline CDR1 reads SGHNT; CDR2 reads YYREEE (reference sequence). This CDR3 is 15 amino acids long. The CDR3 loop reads CASSLGGDTWSPLHF. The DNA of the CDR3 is TGTGCCAGCAGCTTGGGCGGTGACACGTGGTCACCCCTCCACTTT.

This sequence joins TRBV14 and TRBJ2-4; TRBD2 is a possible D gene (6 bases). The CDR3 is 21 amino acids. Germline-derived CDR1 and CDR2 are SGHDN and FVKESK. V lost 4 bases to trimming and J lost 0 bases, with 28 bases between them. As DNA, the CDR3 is TGTGCCAGCAGCCCTCAGAGGTTCCAACTGAGCGGGTTGCTAGCCAAAAACATTCAGTACTTC. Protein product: CASSPQRFQLSGLLAKNIQYF.

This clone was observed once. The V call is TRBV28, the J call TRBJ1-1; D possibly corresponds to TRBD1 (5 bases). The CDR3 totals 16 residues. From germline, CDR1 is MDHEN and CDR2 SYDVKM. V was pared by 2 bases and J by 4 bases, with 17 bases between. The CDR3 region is CASSLLFGSGGTEAFF. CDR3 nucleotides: TGTGCCAGCAGTTTACTTTTCGGATCCGGGGGCACTGAAGCTTTCTTT.

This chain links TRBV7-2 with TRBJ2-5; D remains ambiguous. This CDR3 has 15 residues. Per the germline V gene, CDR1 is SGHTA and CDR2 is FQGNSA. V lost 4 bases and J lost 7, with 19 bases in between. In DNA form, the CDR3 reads TGTGCCAGCAGCTCTACCTCTGGGTTCCCGGGGACCCAGTACTTC. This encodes CASSSTSGFPGTQYF.

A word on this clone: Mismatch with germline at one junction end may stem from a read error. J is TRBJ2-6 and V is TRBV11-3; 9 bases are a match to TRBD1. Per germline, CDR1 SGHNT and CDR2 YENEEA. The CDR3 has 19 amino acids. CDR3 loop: CASSLDGGQGHSGANVLTF. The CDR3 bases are TGTGCCAGCAGCCTAGACGGAGGACAGGGGCACTCTGGGGCCAACGTCCTGACTTTC. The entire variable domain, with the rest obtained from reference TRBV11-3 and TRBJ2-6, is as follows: EAGVVQSPRYKIIEKKQPVAFWCNPISGHNTLYWYLQNLGQGPELLIRYENEEAVDDSQLPKDRFSAERLKGVDSTLKIQPAELGDSAVYLCASSLDGGQGHSGANVLTFGAGSRLTVL.

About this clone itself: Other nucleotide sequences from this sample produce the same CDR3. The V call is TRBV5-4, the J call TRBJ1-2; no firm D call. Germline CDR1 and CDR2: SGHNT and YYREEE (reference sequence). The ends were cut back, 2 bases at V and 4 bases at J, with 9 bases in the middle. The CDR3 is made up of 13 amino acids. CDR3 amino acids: CASSLRGPYGYTF. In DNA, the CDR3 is TGTGCCAGCAGCTTACGAGGTCCCTATGGCTACACCTTC.

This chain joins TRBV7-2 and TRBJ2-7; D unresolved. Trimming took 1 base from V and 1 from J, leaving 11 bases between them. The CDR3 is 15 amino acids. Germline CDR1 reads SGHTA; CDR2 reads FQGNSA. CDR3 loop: CASSLVGVPSYEQYF. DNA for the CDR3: TGTGCCAGCAGCTTAGTTGGGGTGCCATCCTACGAGCAGTACTTC. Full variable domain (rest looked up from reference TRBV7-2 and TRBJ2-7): GAGVSQSPSNKVTEKGKDVELRCDPISGHTALYWYRQSLGQGLEFLIYFQGNSAPDKSGLPSDRFSAERTGGSVSTLTIQRTQQEDSAVYLCASSLVGVPSYEQYFGPGTRLTVT.

For the CDR3, the DNA is TGTGCCAGCAGTGGGCAACAGATGAACACTGAAGCTTTCTTT. Protein sequence: CASSGQQMNTEAFF. The V gene is TRBV2, the J gene TRBJ1-1; D remains ambiguous. The CDR3 is made up of 14 amino acids. Trimming took off 4 bases at V and 0 bases at J, with 9 bases between the two ends. Germline V gene lookup returns CDR1 SNHLY and CDR2 FYNNEI.